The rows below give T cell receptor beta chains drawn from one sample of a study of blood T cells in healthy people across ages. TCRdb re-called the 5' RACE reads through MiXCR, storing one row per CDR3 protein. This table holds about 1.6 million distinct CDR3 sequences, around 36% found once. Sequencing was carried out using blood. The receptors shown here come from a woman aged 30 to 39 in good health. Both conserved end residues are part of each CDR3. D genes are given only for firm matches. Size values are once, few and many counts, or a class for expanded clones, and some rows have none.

TGTGCCAGCAGCTCGGACTGGAACACTGAAGCTTTCTTT	CASSSDWNTEAFF	few	.	TRBV7-3	TRBJ1-1
TGCGCCAGCAGCTTGGCCCAGGGGTCTGGGGCCAACGTCCTGACTTTC	CASSLAQGSGANVLTF	.	.	TRBV5-1	TRBJ2-6
TGTGCCACCAGTGATATCAAACAGGGGGCCCTTTACAATGAGCAGTTCTTC	CATSDIKQGALYNEQFF	once	TRBD1	TRBV24-1	TRBJ2-1
TGCGCCAGCAGCTTGGCCGAGCCCAAGAACACTGAAGCTTTCTTT	CASSLAEPKNTEAFF	.	.	TRBV5-1	TRBJ1-1
TGTGCCAGCAGCTTAGATGATCAGTTCTTC	CASSLDDQFF	once	.	TRBV13	TRBJ2-1
TGTGCCTGGAGTAGGGGGGAGGACAGGGAGGCTTTCTTT	CAWSRGEDREAFF	once	TRBD1	TRBV30	TRBJ1-1
TGTGCCAGCAGACCCGTGTGGAATGAGCAGTTCTTC	CASRPVWNEQFF	.	.	TRBV7-9	TRBJ2-1
TGTGCCAGCAGTTACACTACGACTAGGAGCCAAGAGACCCAGTACTTC	CASSYTTTRSQETQYF	.	.	TRBV6-5	TRBJ2-5
TGCAGTGCCACAACCTCAGGACTAGTCACTACAGATACGCAGTATTTT	CSATTSGLVTTDTQYF	few	TRBD2	TRBV20-1	TRBJ2-3
TGTGCCAGCAGTTACTTCCCAGGGGCCGTGAACACTGAAGCTTTCTTT	CASSYFPGAVNTEAFF	.	.	TRBV6-2/TRBV6-3	TRBJ1-1
TGTGCCAGCAGGGGGCCGAGCACTGAAGCTTTCTTT	CASRGPSTEAFF	.	.	TRBV13	TRBJ1-1
TGTGCCAGCAGTGTATTGAGGCTAGCGGGGAGTTGGGGAGAGACCCAGTACTTC	CASSVLRLAGSWGETQYF	few	TRBD2	TRBV6-1	TRBJ2-5
TGTGCCAGCAGTTACCCCCCTGGGAGTCAGGGTATGAACACTGAAGCTTTCTTT	CASSYPPGSQGMNTEAFF	.	.	TRBV6-2/TRBV6-3	TRBJ1-1
TGCGCCAGCAGGTCCTGGCCCGGGGGCAACACTGAAGCTTTCTTT	CASRSWPGGNTEAFF	.	.	TRBV4-1	TRBJ1-1
TGTGCCAGCCAAGGTCGGGACAGGGGCGGCAATGAGCAGTTCTTC	CASQGRDRGGNEQFF	few	TRBD1	TRBV7-9	TRBJ2-1
TGCAGTGCTAGAGAGGCCGGGAGGGGTGACTATGGCTACACCTTC	CSAREAGRGDYGYTF	few	.	TRBV20-1	TRBJ1-2
TGTGCCAGCAGCTTAGGGGGAGGCCACTCCTACGAGCAGTACTTC	CASSLGGGHSYEQYF	.	.	TRBV7-9	TRBJ2-7
TGCGCCAGCAGCTTCGGAGGAGGGACAGGGAATCCGCACGAGCAGTACTTC	CASSFGGGTGNPHEQYF	many	TRBD1	TRBV5-1	TRBJ2-7
TGTGCCACCAGCAGGGGGGGTTCCTATGGCTACACCTTC	CATSRGGSYGYTF	few	.	TRBV15	TRBJ1-2
TGCGCCAGCAGCCAAGTGGGGCGACAGGGCCTATCTAACTATGGCTACACCTTC	CASSQVGRQGLSNYGYTF	few	TRBD1	TRBV4-1	TRBJ1-2
TGCAGTGCTAGAGTCCTACCCGAGGGACATCAAGCCAAAAACATTCAGTACTTC	CSARVLPEGHQAKNIQYF	few	.	TRBV20-1	TRBJ2-4
TGCAGTGCTAAGGACCCAGATAACGAGTTCTACGAGCAGTACTTC	CSAKDPDNEFYEQYF	.	.	TRBV20-1	TRBJ2-7
TGTGCCTGGGACCGCAGGACGAATAACTATGGCTACACCTTC	CAWDRRTNNYGYTF	.	.	TRBV30	TRBJ1-2
TGTGCCAGCATCTTCGGGGTTACCTACAATGAGCAGTTCTTC	CASIFGVTYNEQFF	.	.	TRBV2	TRBJ2-1
TGCAGCGTTGCTACGGCTTCTGGGGCCAACGTCCTGACTTTC	CSVATASGANVLTF	many	.	TRBV29-1	TRBJ2-6
TGTGCCAGCAGTTTAGCGGGGACAAATGGCTACACCTTC	CASSLAGTNGYTF	many	.	TRBV12-3/TRBV12-4	TRBJ1-2
TGTGCCAGCACCCCGGTCGGGACTTACTCCTACGAGCAGTACTTC	CASTPVGTYSYEQYF	.	.	TRBV7-9	TRBJ2-7
TGTGCCAGCAGTTTACGGGGGGAAGAACTGTTTTTT	CASSLRGEELFF	few	.	TRBV12-3/TRBV12-4	TRBJ1-4
TGCAGTGCGGGCGTGGACACAGGTTACTACGAGCAGTACTTC	CSAGVDTGYYEQYF	.	.	TRBV20-1	TRBJ2-7
TGTGCCAGCAGTGCCGGGACAGGGTCCTACAATGAGCAGTTCTTC	CASSAGTGSYNEQFF	many	TRBD1	TRBV6-5	TRBJ2-1
TGTGCCAGCAGTGGAAGCAGCGGGAGCTACAATGAGCAGTTCTTC	CASSGSSGSYNEQFF	few	TRBD2	TRBV6-6	TRBJ2-1
TGTGCCAGCAGGGGCAGGTGGGTTAGCAATCAGCCCCAGCATTTT	CASRGRWVSNQPQHF	.	.	TRBV28	TRBJ1-5
TGTGCCGGCAGCTCTGACAGGAATGAGCAGTTCTTC	CAGSSDRNEQFF	once	.	TRBV28	TRBJ2-1
TGTGCCAGCAGCTCGGACATCACAAATACGCAGTATTTT	CASSSDITNTQYF	few	.	TRBV5-5	TRBJ2-3
TGTGCCAGCAGCCTTCTTGGACAGGGAGCCTACAATGAGCAGTTCTTC	CASSLLGQGAYNEQFF	.	TRBD1	TRBV3-1	TRBJ2-1
TGTGCCAGCACCCTGAGCGGGCCCCTCACAGATACGCAGTATTTT	CASTLSGPLTDTQYF	.	.	TRBV7-8	TRBJ2-3
TGTGCCTGGAAGGGTGACGGCTACACCTTC	CAWKGDGYTF	.	.	TRBV30	TRBJ1-2
TGTGCCAGCAGCCCGCGGGACAGGGGGCCAGGCTACGAGCAGTACTTC	CASSPRDRGPGYEQYF	.	TRBD1	TRBV7-9	TRBJ2-7
TGTGCCAGCAGCAAAACAGGGATCAATCAGCCCCAGCATTTT	CASSKTGINQPQHF	few	.	TRBV28	TRBJ1-5
TGCGCCAGCAGCTTGGGCGACAGACCTCCTAACTATGGCTACACCTTC	CASSLGDRPPNYGYTF	.	.	TRBV5-1	TRBJ1-2
TGTGCCGGCAGTTTCCTAGCGGGTTACGAGCAGTACTTC	CAGSFLAGYEQYF	.	TRBD2	TRBV28	TRBJ2-7
TGCAGTGCTAGAGATCAGGGGGGACCCTACAATGAGCAGTTCTTC	CSARDQGGPYNEQFF	few	.	TRBV20-1	TRBJ2-1